What follows describes a single T cell receptor beta chain. Here immunoSEQ multiplex PCR was the method, and the copy in TCRdb shows in-frame clones only, minus some. The sample lists about 2,500,000 clones, around 94% seen once, with roughly 0.14% in the top ten. Germline trimming cut 2 bases from V and 7 bases from J; bases unmatched to any gene: 5. The CDR3 is made up of 13 amino acids. From germline, CDR1 is SGDLS and CDR2 YYNGEE. The record originates from a study of shared clonotypes between healthy human individuals. The rearrangement links TRBV9 to TRBJ1-2; 7 bases align to TRBD1. This clonotype was sampled from a man aged 18 to 35 in good health. Sequenced material: naive CD4+ T cells sorted from blood. Described subset: CD45RA+ positively selected. The CDR3 loop reads CASSVDRMGGYTF. The CDR3 coding sequence is TGTGCCAGCAGCGTGGACAGGATGGGTGGCTACACCTTC.